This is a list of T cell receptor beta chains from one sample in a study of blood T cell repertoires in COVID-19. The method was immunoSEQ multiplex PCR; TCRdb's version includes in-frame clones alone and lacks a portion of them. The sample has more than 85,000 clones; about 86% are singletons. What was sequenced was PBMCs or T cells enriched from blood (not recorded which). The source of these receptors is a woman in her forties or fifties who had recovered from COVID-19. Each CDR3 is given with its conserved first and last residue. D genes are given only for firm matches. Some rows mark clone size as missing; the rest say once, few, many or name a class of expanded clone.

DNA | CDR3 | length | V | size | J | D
TGTGCCAGCGAAGACAGTGACCGAGGCTACACCTTC | CASEDSDRGYTF | 12 | TRBV5-8 | . | TRBJ1-2 | .
TGCGCCAGCAGCTTGGAGTTGGCAGTAGAAGCTTTCTTT | CASSLELAVEAFF | 13 | TRBV5-1 | . | TRBJ1-1 | .
TGTGCCAGCAGACCTAACTTCGATGAGCAGTTCTTC | CASRPNFDEQFF | 12 | TRBV25-1 | . | TRBJ2-1 | .
TGCAGCGTTGAATACCAGGGAACTGAAGCTTTCTTT | CSVEYQGTEAFF | 12 | TRBV29-1 | . | TRBJ1-1 | .
TGTGCCAGCAGCGTAGCCGGACAGGGTTATAATTCACCCCTCCACTTT | CASSVAGQGYNSPLHF | 16 | TRBV9 | . | TRBJ1-6 | TRBD1
TGCAGCGCCCTAGGGACTAGCGGGAGATACGAGCAGTACTTC | CSALGTSGRYEQYF | 14 | TRBV29-1 | . | TRBJ2-7 | TRBD2
TGTGCCAGCAGCCAAGACATCGGGCGAGCGGGGGGGCGCCAAGAGACCCAGTACTTC | CASSQDIGRAGGRQETQYF | 19 | TRBV4-2 | . | TRBJ2-5 | TRBD2
TGCGCCAGCAGTGAAGAGGTGGCAGCAGAAGCTTTCTTT | CASSEEVAAEAFF | 13 | TRBV10-1 | . | TRBJ1-1 | .
TGTGCCACCAGCAGCTTACTCCAGGGGCTGGGGCAAGAGACCCAGTACTTC | CATSSLLQGLGQETQYF | 17 | TRBV15 | . | TRBJ2-5 | .
TGTGCCTGGAGTGTACGAGGGTTTGGAGAAAAACTGTTTTTT | CAWSVRGFGEKLFF | 14 | TRBV30 | . | TRBJ1-4 | .
TGCGCCAGCAGCCGAGATGGACAGCTATACAATGAGCAGTTCTTC | CASSRDGQLYNEQFF | 15 | TRBV5-1 | . | TRBJ2-1 | .
TGTGCCAGCAGTCCCTGGCATCCCGCAACTAATGAAAAACTGTTTTTT | CASSPWHPATNEKLFF | 16 | TRBV27 | many | TRBJ1-4 | .
TGTGCCAGCAGCCACCAGACAGGGACAGAGACCCAGTACTTC | CASSHQTGTETQYF | 14 | TRBV5-4 | . | TRBJ2-5 | TRBD1
TGCGCCAGCAGCTTGGATCCAGGGTCGGCTAATGAAAAACTGTTTTTT | CASSLDPGSANEKLFF | 16 | TRBV5-1 | . | TRBJ1-4 | .
TGCGCCAGCTCCTCCACCGGGACACCAGGGTTCGCGAACACCGGGGAGCTGTTTTTT | CASSSTGTPGFANTGELFF | 19 | TRBV4-1 | . | TRBJ2-2 | .
TGTGCCAGTCGTCCTAGCGGGGTAGAGACCCAGTACTTC | CASRPSGVETQYF | 13 | TRBV19 | . | TRBJ2-5 | TRBD2
TGTGCCAGCAGCCGACTAGCGGGGGGCTACAATGAGCAGTTCTTC | CASSRLAGGYNEQFF | 15 | TRBV5-4 | . | TRBJ2-1 | TRBD2
TGTGCCAGCAGTCCAGTATCGGGTACGCAGTATTTT | CASSPVSGTQYF | 12 | TRBV27 | . | TRBJ2-3 | .
TGTGCCAGCAGTGGATTCGACAGGGCTGGGGCCAACGTCCTGACTTTC | CASSGFDRAGANVLTF | 16 | TRBV6-1 | . | TRBJ2-6 | TRBD1
TGTGCCAGCAGTTTTTTAGCGGGAGGTAGAGACGAGCAGTACTTC | CASSFLAGGRDEQYF | 15 | TRBV27 | . | TRBJ2-7 | TRBD2
TGTGCCAGCAGCTTGGGACAGGGGGTCTATGGCTACACCTTC | CASSLGQGVYGYTF | 14 | TRBV5-4 | . | TRBJ1-2 | TRBD1
TGCAGTGCTAGTACGGGGGAAACTAATGAAAAACTGTTTTTT | CSASTGETNEKLFF | 14 | TRBV20-1 | . | TRBJ1-4 | .
TGCGCCAGCAGCTTCGATACAGGGGGGAACCTCTACGAGCAGTACTTC | CASSFDTGGNLYEQYF | 16 | TRBV5-1 | . | TRBJ2-7 | TRBD1
TGTGCCAGCAGCCCTGCCCTAGGCTCTGGAAACACCATATATTTT | CASSPALGSGNTIYF | 15 | TRBV3-1/TRBV3-2 | many | TRBJ1-3 | .
TGTGCCAGCAGCCTCTCAGGGACAAATCAGCCCCAGCATTTT | CASSLSGTNQPQHF | 14 | TRBV7-9 | . | TRBJ1-5 | .
TGTGCCAGCAGTTACCAAAAAAGACAGCCGTATAGCAATCAGCCCCAGCATTTT | CASSYQKRQPYSNQPQHF | 18 | TRBV6-7 | . | TRBJ1-5 | .
TGCGCCAGCAGCTTGGGTCCTCCTAGAGATACGCAGTATTTT | CASSLGPPRDTQYF | 14 | TRBV5-1 | . | TRBJ2-3 | .
TGTGCCAGCAGCCAAGGGAGACAGCCGTCCCAGTACTTC | CASSQGRQPSQYF | 13 | TRBV3-1/TRBV3-2 | . | TRBJ2-5 | .
TGTGCCAGCAGAGGACAGGGGACAGGTCGAGGCTACACCTTC | CASRGQGTGRGYTF | 14 | TRBV28 | once | TRBJ1-2 | TRBD1
TGTGCCAGCAAGCTGGCGGGAGGGCCGTACACGCAGTATTTT | CASKLAGGPYTQYF | 14 | TRBV27 | . | TRBJ2-3 | TRBD2
TGTGCCAGCAGGGATGGGACAGGATCTGGAAACACCATATATTTT | CASRDGTGSGNTIYF | 15 | TRBV7-6 | . | TRBJ1-3 | TRBD1
TGTGCCAGCAGCCAAGAGGGGATTCGCGGGAACCAAGAGACCCAGTACTTC | CASSQEGIRGNQETQYF | 17 | TRBV4-2 | once | TRBJ2-5 | .
TGTGCCACCAGTGATTTTGCGGCCGGCCAAGAGACCCAGTACTTC | CATSDFAAGQETQYF | 15 | TRBV24-1 | . | TRBJ2-5 | .
TGTGCCAGCGGACAGGGTCTGAAGACCCAGTACTTC | CASGQGLKTQYF | 12 | TRBV12-3/TRBV12-4 | . | TRBJ2-5 | TRBD1
TGTGCCAGCAGCTTCCGACAGAACACTGAAGCTTTCTTT | CASSFRQNTEAFF | 13 | TRBV11-2 | . | TRBJ1-1 | .